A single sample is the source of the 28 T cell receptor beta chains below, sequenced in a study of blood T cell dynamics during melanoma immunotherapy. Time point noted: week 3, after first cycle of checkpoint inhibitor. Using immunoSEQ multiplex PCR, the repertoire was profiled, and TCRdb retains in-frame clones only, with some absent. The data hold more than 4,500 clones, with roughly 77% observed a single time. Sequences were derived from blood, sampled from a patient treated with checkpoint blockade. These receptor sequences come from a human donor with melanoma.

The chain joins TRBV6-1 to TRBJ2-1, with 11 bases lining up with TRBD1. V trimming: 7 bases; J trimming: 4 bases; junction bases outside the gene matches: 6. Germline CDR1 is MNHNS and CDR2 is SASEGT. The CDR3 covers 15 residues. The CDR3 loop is CASNTGTGGYNEQFF. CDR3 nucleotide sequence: TGTGCCAGCAACACCGGGACAGGGGGTTACAATGAGCAGTTCTTC.

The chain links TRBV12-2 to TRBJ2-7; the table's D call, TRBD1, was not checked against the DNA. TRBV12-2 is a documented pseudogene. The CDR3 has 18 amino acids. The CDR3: CASRLAGTGAPLRDEQYF. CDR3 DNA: TGTGCAAGTCGCTTAGCTGGGACAGGGGCCCCGTTGCGTGACGAGCAGTACTTC.

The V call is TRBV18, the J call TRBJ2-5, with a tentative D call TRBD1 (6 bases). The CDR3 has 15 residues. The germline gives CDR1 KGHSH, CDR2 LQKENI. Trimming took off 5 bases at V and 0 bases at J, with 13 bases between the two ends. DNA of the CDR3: TGTGCCAGCTCATACCGAACAGGGCACCAAGAGACCCAGTACTTC. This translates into CASSYRTGHQETQYF.

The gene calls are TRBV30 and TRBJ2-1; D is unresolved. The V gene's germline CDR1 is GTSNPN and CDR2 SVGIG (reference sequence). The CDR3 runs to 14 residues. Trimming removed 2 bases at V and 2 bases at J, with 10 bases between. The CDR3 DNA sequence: TGTGCCTGGAGTACCCTTACCACCTACAATGAGCAGTTCTTC. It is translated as CAWSTLTTYNEQFF.

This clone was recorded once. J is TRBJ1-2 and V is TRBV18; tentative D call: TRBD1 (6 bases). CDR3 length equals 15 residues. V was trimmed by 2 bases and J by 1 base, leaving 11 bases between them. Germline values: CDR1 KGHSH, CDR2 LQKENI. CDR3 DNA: TGTGCCAGCTCACCAGCAGGGGCGGTTAACTATGGCTACACCTTC. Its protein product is CASSPAGAVNYGYTF.

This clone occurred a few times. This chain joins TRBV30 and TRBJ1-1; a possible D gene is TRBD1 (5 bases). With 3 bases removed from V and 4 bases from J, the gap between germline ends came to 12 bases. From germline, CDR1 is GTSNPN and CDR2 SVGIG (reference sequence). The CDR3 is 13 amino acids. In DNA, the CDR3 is TGTGCCTGGAGGCAGGGCATGATCACTGAAGCTTTCTTT. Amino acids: CAWRQGMITEAFF. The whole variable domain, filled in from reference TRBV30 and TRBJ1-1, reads SQTIHQWPATLVQPVGSPLSLECTVEGTSNPNLYWYRQAAGRGLQLLFYSVGIGQISSEVPQNLSASRPQDRQFILSSKKLLLSDSGFYLCAWRQGMITEAFFGQGTRLTVV.

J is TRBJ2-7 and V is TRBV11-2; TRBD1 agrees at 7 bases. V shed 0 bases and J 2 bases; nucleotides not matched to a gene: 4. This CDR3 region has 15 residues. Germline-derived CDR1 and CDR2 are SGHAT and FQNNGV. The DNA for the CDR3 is TGTGCCAGCAGCTTAGAAGGACAGGCGGCCTACGAGCAGTACTTC. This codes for CASSLEGQAAYEQYF.

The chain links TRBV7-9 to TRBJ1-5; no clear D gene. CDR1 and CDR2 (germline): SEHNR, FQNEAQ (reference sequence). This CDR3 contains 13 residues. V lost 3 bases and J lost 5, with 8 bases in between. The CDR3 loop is CASSLFSDQPQHF. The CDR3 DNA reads TGTGCCAGCAGCTTGTTTTCGGATCAGCCCCAGCATTTT. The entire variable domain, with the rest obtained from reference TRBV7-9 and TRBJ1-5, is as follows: DTGVSQNPRHKITKRGQNVTFRCDPISEHNRLYWYRQTLGQGPEFLTYFQNEAQLEKSRLLSDRFSAERPKGSFSTLEIQRTEQGDSAMYLCASSLFSDQPQHFGDGTRLSIL.

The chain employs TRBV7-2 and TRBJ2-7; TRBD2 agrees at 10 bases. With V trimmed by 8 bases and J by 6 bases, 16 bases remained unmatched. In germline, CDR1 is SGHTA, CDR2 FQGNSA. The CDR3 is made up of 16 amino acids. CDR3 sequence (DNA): TGTGCCAGCGGGTCGTGGCTAGCGGGAGTGGTCGGCGAGCAGTACTTC. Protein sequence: CASGSWLAGVVGEQYF.

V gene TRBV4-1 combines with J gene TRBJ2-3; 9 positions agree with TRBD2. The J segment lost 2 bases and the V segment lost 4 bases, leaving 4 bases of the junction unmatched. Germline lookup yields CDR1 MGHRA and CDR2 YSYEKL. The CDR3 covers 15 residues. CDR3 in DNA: TGCGCCAGCAGCCTTAGCGGGAGAGACACAGATACGCAGTATTTT. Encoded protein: CASSLSGRDTDTQYF.

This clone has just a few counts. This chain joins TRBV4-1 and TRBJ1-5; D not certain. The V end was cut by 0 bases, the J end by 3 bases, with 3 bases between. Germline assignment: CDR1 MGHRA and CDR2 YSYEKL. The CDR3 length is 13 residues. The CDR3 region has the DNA TGCGCCAGCAGCCAAGATTACAATCAGCCCCAGCATTTT. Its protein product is CASSQDYNQPQHF.

The CDR3 here is CASSAKTGYNQPQHF. The CDR3, as DNA: TGTGCCAGCAGTGCAAAGACAGGGTACAATCAGCCCCAGCATTTT. This rearrangement joins TRBV27 to TRBJ1-5; 7 nucleotides line up with TRBD1. The CDR3 is 15 residues long. CDR1 is MNHEY and CDR2 is SMNVEV in the germline V gene (reference sequence). V shed 5 bases, J shed 3 bases, and the junction held 7 bases outside the gene matches.

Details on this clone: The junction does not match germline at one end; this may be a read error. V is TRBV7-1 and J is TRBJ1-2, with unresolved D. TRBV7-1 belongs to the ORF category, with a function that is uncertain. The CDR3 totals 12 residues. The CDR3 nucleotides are TGTGCCAGCAGCTTCGGAGGCTACGGTACCGCCTTC. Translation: CASSFGGYGTAF.

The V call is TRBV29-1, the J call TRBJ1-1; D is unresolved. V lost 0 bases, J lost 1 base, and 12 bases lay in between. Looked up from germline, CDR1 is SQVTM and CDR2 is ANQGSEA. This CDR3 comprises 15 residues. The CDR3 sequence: CSVEDSSAGNTEAFF. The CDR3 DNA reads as TGCAGCGTTGAAGATTCAAGCGCAGGGAACACTGAAGCTTTCTTT.

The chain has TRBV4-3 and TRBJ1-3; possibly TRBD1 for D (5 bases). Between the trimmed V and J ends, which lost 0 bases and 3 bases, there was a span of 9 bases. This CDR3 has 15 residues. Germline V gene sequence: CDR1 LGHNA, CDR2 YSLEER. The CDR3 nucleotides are TGCGCCAGCAGCCAAGATGGGACCTATGGAAACACCATATATTTT. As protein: CASSQDGTYGNTIYF.

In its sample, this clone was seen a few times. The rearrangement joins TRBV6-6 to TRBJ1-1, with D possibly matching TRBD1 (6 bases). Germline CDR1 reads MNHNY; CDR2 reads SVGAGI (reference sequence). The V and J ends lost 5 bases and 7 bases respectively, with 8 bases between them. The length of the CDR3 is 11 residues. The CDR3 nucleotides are TGTGCCAGCAGTCTGGACAGTGAAGCTTTCTTT. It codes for CASSLDSEAFF.

As DNA, the CDR3 is TGTGCCAGCAGCTCGATCTTTTACGAGCAGTACTTC. It codes for CASSSIFYEQYF. V and J are TRBV7-2 and TRBJ2-7; D gene unclear. Germline values: CDR1 SGHTA, CDR2 FQGNSA. This CDR3 spans 12 amino acids. The germline V and J ends were trimmed by 4 bases and 4 bases, with 8 bases remaining between them.

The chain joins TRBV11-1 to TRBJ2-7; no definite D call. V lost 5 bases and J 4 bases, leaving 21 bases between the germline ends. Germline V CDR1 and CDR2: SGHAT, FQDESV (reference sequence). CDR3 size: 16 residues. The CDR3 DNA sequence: TGTGCCAGCAGCCATCCCCGAGACACGGGTGGGTACGAGCAGTACTTC. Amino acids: CASSHPRDTGGYEQYF.

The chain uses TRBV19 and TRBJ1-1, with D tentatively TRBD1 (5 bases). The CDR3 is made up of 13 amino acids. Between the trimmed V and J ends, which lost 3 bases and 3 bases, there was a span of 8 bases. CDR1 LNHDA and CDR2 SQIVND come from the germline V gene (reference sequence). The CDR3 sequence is CASSIVRDTEAFF. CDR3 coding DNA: TGTGCCAGTAGTATCGTCAGGGACACTGAAGCTTTCTTT.

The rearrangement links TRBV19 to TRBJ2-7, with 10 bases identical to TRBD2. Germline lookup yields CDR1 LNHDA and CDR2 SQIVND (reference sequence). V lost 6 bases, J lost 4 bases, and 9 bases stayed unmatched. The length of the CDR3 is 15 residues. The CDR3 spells CASREERGGGYEQYF. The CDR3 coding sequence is TGTGCCAGTAGAGAAGAGCGGGGGGGCGGTTACGAGCAGTACTTC.

Here the CDR3 reads CASSATGTPGNTIYF. The CDR3 DNA reads as TGTGCCAGCAGCGCAACCGGGACGCCTGGAAACACCATATATTTT. This sequence joins TRBV9 and TRBJ1-3; tentative D call: TRBD1 (5 bases). Per germline, CDR1 SGDLS and CDR2 YYNGEE. CDR3 length: 15 residues. V shed 3 bases and J shed 2 bases, with 12 bases lying between them.

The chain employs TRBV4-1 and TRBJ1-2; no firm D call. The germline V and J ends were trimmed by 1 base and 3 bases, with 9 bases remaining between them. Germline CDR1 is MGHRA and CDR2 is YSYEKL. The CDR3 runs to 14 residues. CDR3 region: CASSQVERDYGYTF. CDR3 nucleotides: TGCGCCAGCAGCCAAGTCGAGCGGGACTATGGCTACACCTTC.

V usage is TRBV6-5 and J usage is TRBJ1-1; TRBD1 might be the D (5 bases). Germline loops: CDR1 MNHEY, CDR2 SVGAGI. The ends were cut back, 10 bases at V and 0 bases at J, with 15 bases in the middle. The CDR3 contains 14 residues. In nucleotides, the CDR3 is TGTGCCACCTCGACTCGACAGCTGAACACTGAAGCTTTCTTT. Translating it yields CATSTRQLNTEAFF.

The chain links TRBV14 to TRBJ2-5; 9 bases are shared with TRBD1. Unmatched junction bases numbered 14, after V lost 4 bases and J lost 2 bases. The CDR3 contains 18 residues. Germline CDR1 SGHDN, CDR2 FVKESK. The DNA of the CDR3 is TGTGCCAGCAGCCTCCGGACAGGGGCCAACCCTTTTCAAGAGACCCAGTACTTC. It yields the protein CASSLRTGANPFQETQYF.

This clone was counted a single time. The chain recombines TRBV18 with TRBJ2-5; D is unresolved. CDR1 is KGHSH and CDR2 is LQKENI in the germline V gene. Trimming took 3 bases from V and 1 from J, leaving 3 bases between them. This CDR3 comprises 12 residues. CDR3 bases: TGTGCCAGCTCACCTCCCCAAGAGACCCAGTACTTC. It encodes CASSPPQETQYF.

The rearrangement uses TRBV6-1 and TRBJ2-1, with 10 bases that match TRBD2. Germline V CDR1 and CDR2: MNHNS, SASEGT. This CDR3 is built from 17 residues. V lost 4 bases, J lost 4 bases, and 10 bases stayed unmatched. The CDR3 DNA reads TGTGCCAGCAGTGCACCCTCACCGGGACTAGCGTACAATGAGCAGTTCTTC. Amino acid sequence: CASSAPSPGLAYNEQFF.

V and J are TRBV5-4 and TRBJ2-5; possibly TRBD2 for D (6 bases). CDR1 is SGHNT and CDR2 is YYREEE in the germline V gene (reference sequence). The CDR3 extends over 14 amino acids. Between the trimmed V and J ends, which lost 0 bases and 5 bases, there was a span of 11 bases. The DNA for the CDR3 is TGTGCCAGCAGCTTGGCGGGAGATAGCGAGACCCAGTACTTC. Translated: CASSLAGDSETQYF.

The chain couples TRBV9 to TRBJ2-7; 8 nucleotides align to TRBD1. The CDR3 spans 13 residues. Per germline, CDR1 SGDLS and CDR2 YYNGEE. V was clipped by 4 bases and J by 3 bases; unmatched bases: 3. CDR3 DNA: TGTGCCAGCAGCTCCGGACAGGGCTACGAGCAGTACTTC. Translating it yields CASSSGQGYEQYF.